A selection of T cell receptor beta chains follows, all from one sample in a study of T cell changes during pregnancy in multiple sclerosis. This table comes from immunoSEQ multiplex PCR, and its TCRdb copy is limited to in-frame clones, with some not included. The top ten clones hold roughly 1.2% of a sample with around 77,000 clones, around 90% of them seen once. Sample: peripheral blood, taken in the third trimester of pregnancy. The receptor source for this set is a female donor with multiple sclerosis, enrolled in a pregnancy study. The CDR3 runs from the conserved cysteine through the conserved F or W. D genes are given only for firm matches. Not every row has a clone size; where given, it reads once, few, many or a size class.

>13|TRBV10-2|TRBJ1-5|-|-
TGCGCCAGCAGTGTTGAGGCGGGTCAGCCCCAGCATTTT
CASSVEAGQPQHF
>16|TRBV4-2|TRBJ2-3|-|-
TGTGCCAGCAGCCAATCTATTCCCCTTTACACAGATACGCAGTATTTT
CASSQSIPLYTDTQYF
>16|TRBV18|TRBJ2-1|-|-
TGTGCCAGCTCACCACTATCCGGGAGCGCCTACAATGAGCAGTTCTTC
CASSPLSGSAYNEQFF
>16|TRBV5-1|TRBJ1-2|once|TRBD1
TGCGCCAGCAGCCGGACGGGACAGGAGTCTAACTATGGCTACACCTTC
CASSRTGQESNYGYTF
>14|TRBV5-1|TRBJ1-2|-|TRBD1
TGCGCCAGCAGCTTGGCCTCAGGGGGCTCTGGCTACACCTTC
CASSLASGGSGYTF
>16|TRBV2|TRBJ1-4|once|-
TGTGCCAGCAGTGACCCAGGAGAGGGGGATAATGAAAAACTGTTTTTT
CASSDPGEGDNEKLFF
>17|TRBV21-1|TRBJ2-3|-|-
TGTGCCAGCAGCAAAGACCCGTTGACAGGGGGCACAGATACGCAGTATTTT
CASSKDPLTGGTDTQYF
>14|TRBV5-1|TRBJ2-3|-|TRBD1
TGCGCCAGCAGCCCGGGACAGGGAAGGGATACGCAGTATTTT
CASSPGQGRDTQYF
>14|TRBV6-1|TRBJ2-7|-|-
TGTGCCAGCAGTACTACCGGGACATCCTACGAGCAGTACTTC
CASSTTGTSYEQYF
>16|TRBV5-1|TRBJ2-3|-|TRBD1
TGCGCCAGCAGCTATACGCCCGGGACAGACACAGATACGCAGTATTTT
CASSYTPGTDTDTQYF
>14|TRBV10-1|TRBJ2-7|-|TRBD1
TGCGCCAGCAGTGGGGGGACAGTAACGGCGGAGCAGTACTTC
CASSGGTVTAEQYF
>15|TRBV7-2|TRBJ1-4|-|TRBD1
TGTGCCAGCAGCTTTCAAGGGGGCAGTGGCGAAAAACTGTTTTTT
CASSFQGGSGEKLFF
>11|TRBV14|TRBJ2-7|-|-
TGTGCCAGCAGCCTTGCCAGCGAGCAGTACTTC
CASSLASEQYF
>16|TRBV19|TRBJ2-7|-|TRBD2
TGTGCCACACACGACCGAGGAGCGGGAGGAGGTTACGAGCAGTACTTC
CATHDRGAGGGYEQYF
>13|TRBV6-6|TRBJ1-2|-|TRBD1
TGTGCCAGCAGTTCCGACAGGGTCTATGGCTACACCTTC
CASSSDRVYGYTF
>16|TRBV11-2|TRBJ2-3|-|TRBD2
TGTGCCAGCAGCTTAGCGGCGGGAGGTCGCACAGATACGCAGTATTTT
CASSLAAGGRTDTQYF
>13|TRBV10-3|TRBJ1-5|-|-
TGTGCCATCACTACCGACCCAGGGCGGCCCCAGCATTTT
CAITTDPGRPQHF
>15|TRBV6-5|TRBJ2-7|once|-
TGTGCCAGCAGGATCACAATCGCGCCAGGCAACGAGCAGTACTTC
CASRITIAPGNEQYF
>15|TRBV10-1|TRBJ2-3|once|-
TGCGCCAGCAGTGAGTCGGCGGAGAGCACAGATACGCAGTATTTT
CASSESAESTDTQYF
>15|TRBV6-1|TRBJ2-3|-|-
TGTGCCAGCAGTGAAAGACAGGGACTCACAGATACGCAGTATTTT
CASSERQGLTDTQYF
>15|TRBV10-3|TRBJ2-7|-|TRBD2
TGTGCCATCAGCCATGAAGCGGGAGGTTCATACGAGCAGTACTTC
CAISHEAGGSYEQYF
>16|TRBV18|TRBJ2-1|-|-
TGTGCCAGCTCACCACCGTCGAGGACTCCTGACAATGAGCAGTTCTTC
CASSPPSRTPDNEQFF
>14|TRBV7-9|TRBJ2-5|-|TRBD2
TGTGCCAGCAGCCCTAGCGGGAAGGTAGAGACCCAGTACTTC
CASSPSGKVETQYF
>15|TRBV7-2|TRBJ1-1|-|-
TGTGCCAGCAGCTTAGAGCCCTTTAGCCGCACTGAAGCTTTCTTT
CASSLEPFSRTEAFF
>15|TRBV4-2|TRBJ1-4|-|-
TGTGCCAGCAGCCAAGTATTGGACAGTCGTGAAAAACTGTTTTTT
CASSQVLDSREKLFF
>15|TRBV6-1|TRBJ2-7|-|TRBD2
TGTGCCAGCAGTGAAGCCGCTAGCGGCCCCTACGAGCAGTACTTC
CASSEAASGPYEQYF
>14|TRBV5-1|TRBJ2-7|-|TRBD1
TGCGCCAGCAGCCCGGTTGACAGGGACTACGAGCAGTACTTC
CASSPVDRDYEQYF
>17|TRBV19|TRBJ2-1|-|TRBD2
TGTGCCAGTAGTATAGATTTAGGACTAGCGGGGTACAATGAGCAGTTCTTC
CASSIDLGLAGYNEQFF
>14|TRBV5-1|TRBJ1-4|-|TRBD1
TGCGCCAGCAGCGTAGACAGGGTTTATGAAAAACTGTTTTTT
CASSVDRVYEKLFF
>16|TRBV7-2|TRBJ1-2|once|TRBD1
TGTGCCAGCAGCTTAGAGTTTGCGGGACAGGGTTTTGGCTACACCTTC
CASSLEFAGQGFGYTF
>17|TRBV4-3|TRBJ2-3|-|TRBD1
TGCGCCAGCAGCCATGCTCCCGGGACAGTGAGCACAGATACGCAGTATTTT
CASSHAPGTVSTDTQYF
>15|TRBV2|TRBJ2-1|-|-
TGTGCCAGCAGTGTCGGCACAGGCATTGGGAATGAGCAGTTCTTC
CASSVGTGIGNEQFF
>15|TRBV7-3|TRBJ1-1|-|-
TGTGCCAGCAGCCGAGGGGCAGGGAGGGACACTGAAGCTTTCTTT
CASSRGAGRDTEAFF
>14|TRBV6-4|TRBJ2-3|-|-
TGTGCCAGCAGTGAAGGGCGGGACACAGATACGCAGTATTTT
CASSEGRDTDTQYF
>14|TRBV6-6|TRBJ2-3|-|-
TGTGCCAGCCGTTTGGGCAGGGCGGCAGATACGCAGTATTTT
CASRLGRAADTQYF
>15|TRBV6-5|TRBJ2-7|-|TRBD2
TGTGCCAGCAGAGGCGCGAGACTAGCGGAATACGAGCAGTACTTC
CASRGARLAEYEQYF
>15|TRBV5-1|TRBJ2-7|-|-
TGCGCCAGCAGCTTGGACGCCAGGGACTCCTACGAGCAGTACTTC
CASSLDARDSYEQYF
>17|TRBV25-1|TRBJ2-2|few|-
TGTGCCAGCAGTGAATCCGCCAGGGTCCTGGTCACCGGGGAGCTGTTTTTT
CASSESARVLVTGELFF
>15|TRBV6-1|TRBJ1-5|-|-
TGTGCCAGCAGTGATACGGGGGGGGAGGGTCAGCCCCAGCATTTT
CASSDTGGEGQPQHF
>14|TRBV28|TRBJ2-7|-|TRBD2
TGTGCCAGCAGGCTAGCGGGAGGGACCTACGAGCAGTACTTC
CASRLAGGTYEQYF
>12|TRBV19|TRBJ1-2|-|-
TGTGCCAGTAGTCGAGCGGAGCGTGGCTACACCTTC
CASSRAERGYTF
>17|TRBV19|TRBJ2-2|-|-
TGTGCCAGTAGTATAGATCTCCGCAGGGTGGGCACCGGGGAGCTGTTTTTT
CASSIDLRRVGTGELFF
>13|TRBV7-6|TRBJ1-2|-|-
TGTGCCAGCAGCTTCAGACAGAGCTATGGCTACACCTTC
CASSFRQSYGYTF
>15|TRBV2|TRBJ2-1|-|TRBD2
TGTGCCAGCAGTGGAGGGCTAGCGGGATACAATGAGCAGTTCTTC
CASSGGLAGYNEQFF
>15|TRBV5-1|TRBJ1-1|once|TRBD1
TGCGCCAGCAGCTGGGGGACAGAGCCAGTCACTGAAGCTTTCTTT
CASSWGTEPVTEAFF
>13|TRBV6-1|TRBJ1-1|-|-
TGTGCCACCTACAGAGACCTGAACACTGAAGCTTTCTTT
CATYRDLNTEAFF
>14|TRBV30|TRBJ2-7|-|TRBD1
TGTGCCTGGGATAGGACAGGGGACTCCTACGAGCAGTACTTC
CAWDRTGDSYEQYF
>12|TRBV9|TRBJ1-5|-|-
TGTGCCAGCACGCGGGTTGATCAGCCCCAGCATTTT
CASTRVDQPQHF
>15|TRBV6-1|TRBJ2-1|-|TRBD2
TGTGCCAGCAGGGAGCGGGAGAGAATGTACAATGAGCAGTTCTTC
CASRERERMYNEQFF
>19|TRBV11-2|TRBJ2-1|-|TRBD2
TGTGCCAGCAGCTTAACAGGGGCTAGCGGGAGTCGGATGGAAGATGAGCAGTTCTTC
CASSLTGASGSRMEDEQFF
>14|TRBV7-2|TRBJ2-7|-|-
TGTGCCAGCAGCTTAGTCGGGAGCTCCTACGAGCAGTACTTC
CASSLVGSSYEQYF
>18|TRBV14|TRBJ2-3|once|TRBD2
TGTGCCAGCAGCCAAGGACTAGCGGGAGGGCCTAGCACAGATACGCAGTATTTT
CASSQGLAGGPSTDTQYF
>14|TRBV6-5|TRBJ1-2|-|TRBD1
TGTGCCAGCAGTCGTGGTGTGGGACAGGTCGGCTACACCTTC
CASSRGVGQVGYTF
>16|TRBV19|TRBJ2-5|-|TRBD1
TGTGCCAGTAGTCAAGGTGCCGGGACAGGGAAAGAGACCCAGTACTTC
CASSQGAGTGKETQYF
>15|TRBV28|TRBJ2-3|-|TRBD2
TGTGCCAGCAGTGCAGCGGGAGGGCCGACAGATACGCAGTATTTT
CASSAAGGPTDTQYF